The entry below gives a single T cell receptor (beta chain) sequence along with its context. Its antigen is undetermined. The data belong to a study of cytomegalovirus exposure and HLA in healthy donors. Across the study: According to later analysis, the same platform produced the 120 validation and approximately 700 first-cohort repertoires. Regarding the study as a whole: Most TCR sequences were rare, but some public TCRs occurred in many donors.

The germline gives CDR1 SGDLS, CDR2 YYNGEE. The CDR3 is 15 residues long. V gave up 0 bases and J gave up 9 bases; unmatched junction bases: 7. Repertoires were generated with immunoSEQ multiplex PCR, while TCRdb's copy carries only in-frame clones and drops some. The sample lists about 130,000 clones, about 96% seen once, with about 1.7% in the top ten. The sequenced material came from PBMCs. This receptor was obtained from a man younger than 35 in good health and CMV-seronegative. V usage is TRBV9 and J usage is TRBJ2-1, with 9 positions matching TRBD1. The CDR3 protein is CASSVGGQGAGEQFF. In DNA form, the CDR3 reads TGTGCCAGCAGCGTAGGGGGACAGGGTGCCGGTGAGCAGTTCTTC.